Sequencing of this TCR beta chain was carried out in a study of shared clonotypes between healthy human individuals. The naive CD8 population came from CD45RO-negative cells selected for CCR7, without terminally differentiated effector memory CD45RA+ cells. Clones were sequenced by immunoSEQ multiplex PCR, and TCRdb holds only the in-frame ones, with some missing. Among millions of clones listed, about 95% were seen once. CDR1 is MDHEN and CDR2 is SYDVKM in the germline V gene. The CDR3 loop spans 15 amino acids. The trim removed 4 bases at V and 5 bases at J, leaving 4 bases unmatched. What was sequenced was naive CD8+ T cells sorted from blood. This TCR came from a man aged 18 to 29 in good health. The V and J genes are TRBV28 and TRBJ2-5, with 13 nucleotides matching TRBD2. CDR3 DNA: TGTGCCAGCAGTTCACTAGCGGGGGGGCGGGAGACCCAGTACTTC. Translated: CASSSLAGGRETQYF.